A single sample gave rise to the 30 T cell receptor beta chains below, sequenced in a study of blood T cell repertoires in COVID-19. TCRdb's copy holds only in-frame clones and misses some; the assay was immunoSEQ multiplex PCR. The sample shows 200,000 to 250,000 clones, roughly nine tenths of them seen only once. The sample taken for sequencing was peripheral blood. Receptors were obtained from a woman between 18 and 30 years old who had recovered from COVID-19.

The chain couples TRBV30 to TRBJ2-7; a possible D gene is TRBD2 (6 bases). V was clipped by 1 base and J by 0 bases, with 13 bases between them. There are 15 residues in the CDR3. The germline V gene encodes CDR1 GTSNPN and CDR2 SVGIG (reference sequence). The CDR3 DNA follows: TGTGCCTGGAGTGCTCCGATCGGGAGCTCCTACGAGCAGTACTTC. Translation: CAWSAPIGSSYEQYF.

In this sample, this clone turned up once. The V call is TRBV5-1, the J call TRBJ2-7, with 8 positions matching TRBD1. Germline loops: CDR1 SGHRS, CDR2 YFSETQ. Unmatched junction bases numbered 6, after V lost 2 bases and J lost 2 bases. The CDR3 runs 15 residues. The CDR3 DNA sequence: TGCGCCAGCAGCTTATCAGGACAGGGAGCCTACGAGCAGTACTTC. Its translation: CASSLSGQGAYEQYF.

The CDR3 spells CASSRALAGGEQFF. Here the CDR3 DNA reads TGTGCCAGCAGTCGGGCCCTAGCGGGAGGGGAGCAGTTCTTC. The chain combines TRBV6-2 or TRBV6-3 with TRBJ2-1, with TRBD2 identical over 12 bases. The V and J ends lost 5 bases and 10 bases, in that order; junction bases with no gene match: 6. Germline loops: CDR1 MNHEY, CDR2 SVGEGT. The CDR3 contains 14 residues.

V and J are TRBV14 and TRBJ1-2; D is uncertain. The germline CDR1 and CDR2 sequences are SGHDN and FVKESK. V was cut by 2 bases and J by 7 bases, with 17 bases left in between. This CDR3 has 15 amino acids. CDR3 nucleotide sequence: TGTGCCAGCAGCCAAATCACGACACTCGGTCTTGGCTACACCTTC. It yields the protein CASSQITTLGLGYTF.

This rearrangement joins TRBV19 to TRBJ1-1; TRBD1 matches at 9 bases. This CDR3 has 13 amino acids. The J segment lost 7 bases and the V segment lost 3 bases, leaving 3 bases of the junction unmatched. Germline CDR1 reads LNHDA; CDR2 reads SQIVND (reference sequence). The CDR3 loop reads CASSMWDRDEAFF. CDR3 in DNA: TGTGCCAGTAGTATGTGGGACAGGGATGAAGCTTTCTTT.

The genes are TRBV20-1 and TRBJ2-3, with 8 nucleotides matching TRBD2. Germline lookup yields CDR1 DFQATT and CDR2 SNEGSKA (reference sequence). Trimming at V came to 3 bases and at J to 4 bases, leaving 12 bases not matched to a gene. This CDR3 spans 16 amino acids. The CDR3 DNA sequence: TGCAGTGCTAGTCCCCGCCGAGCGGGAGATTCAGATACGCAGTATTTT. It encodes CSASPRRAGDSDTQYF.

The chain employs TRBV9 and TRBJ1-3; D perhaps matches TRBD1 (6 bases). V dropped 2 bases and J dropped 1 base, with 10 bases sitting between them. Germline V lookup: CDR1 SGDLS, CDR2 YYNGEE. The CDR3 is 15 amino acids. The CDR3 here is CASSVQGNSGNTIYF. DNA for the CDR3: TGTGCCAGCAGCGTTCAGGGGAATTCTGGAAACACCATATATTTT.

The chain uses TRBV4-1 and TRBJ2-7, with TRBD2 matching over 11 bases. The germline CDR1 and CDR2 sequences are MGHRA and YSYEKL. V lost 3 bases and J lost 3; bases outside the gene matches: 4. The CDR3 runs to 15 residues. The CDR3 is CASSHGLAGGYEQYF. The CDR3 DNA follows: TGCGCCAGCAGCCACGGCCTAGCGGGAGGCTACGAGCAGTACTTC.

The rearrangement uses TRBV20-1 and TRBJ2-7, with D unclear. The V gene lost 3 bases and the J gene lost 0 bases, with 18 bases spanning the gap. In germline, CDR1 is DFQATT, CDR2 SNEGSKA (reference sequence). The CDR3 loop spans 16 amino acids. The CDR3 loop is CSASPPRAPSSYEQYF. Here the CDR3 DNA reads TGCAGTGCTAGTCCCCCACGAGCCCCTAGCTCCTACGAGCAGTACTTC.

The J gene is TRBJ1-2, the V gene TRBV19; 9 bases map to TRBD1. J lost 8 bases, V lost 2 bases, and 9 bases had no gene match. This CDR3 has 15 residues. The germline V gene has CDR1 LNHDA and CDR2 SQIVND (reference sequence). The CDR3 reads CASSIIPGTGPGYTF. CDR3 nucleotides: TGTGCCAGTAGTATAATCCCCGGGACAGGGCCAGGCTACACCTTC.

This chain uses TRBV27 with TRBJ2-3, with D uncertain. In germline, CDR1 is MNHEY, CDR2 SMNVEV (reference sequence). The CDR3 totals 15 residues. Trimming shortened V by 4 bases and J by 2 bases, and 13 bases separated the two germline ends. CDR3 amino acids: CASSSPTTTTDTQYF. The CDR3, as DNA: TGTGCCAGCAGTTCACCAACTACCACCACAGATACGCAGTATTTT.

In this sample, this clone turned up once. The rearrangement joins TRBV14 to TRBJ1-1, with D unresolved. CDR1 and CDR2 from the germline V gene are SGHDN and FVKESK. Trimming pared 2 bases from V and 1 base from J, leaving 8 bases between. This CDR3 contains 14 residues. CDR3 bases: TGTGCCAGCAGCCAATGGGCAGGGAACACTGAAGCTTTCTTT. Its protein is CASSQWAGNTEAFF.

The CDR3 reads CASSLLEPSGTDTQYF. CDR3 DNA sequence: TGTGCCAGCAGTTTATTGGAGCCTAGCGGGACAGATACGCAGTATTTT. This chain links TRBV27 with TRBJ2-3, with 8 bases matching TRBD2. Germline V gives CDR1 MNHEY, CDR2 SMNVEV (reference sequence). The CDR3 is 16 residues long. Trimming removed 1 base from V and 3 bases from J; junction bases left unmatched: 6.

The V call is TRBV6-6, the J call TRBJ2-3, with TRBD2 identical over 13 bases. The CDR3 spans 14 residues. Germline CDR1 MNHNY, CDR2 SVGAGI (reference sequence). The junction had 3 bases not matched to a gene; V was cut back by 8 bases and J by 4 bases. The DNA of the CDR3 is TGTGCCAGCGGACTAGCGGGAGCAGCAGATACGCAGTATTTT. It translates to CASGLAGAADTQYF.

The CDR3 DNA is TGTGCCACCTCTCACAGTAATGAAAAACTGTTTTTT. The encoded protein is CATSHSNEKLFF. This chain joins TRBV6-5 and TRBJ1-4; no clear D. Between the trimmed V and J ends, which lost 10 bases and 4 bases, there was a span of 10 bases. The CDR3 runs to 12 residues. Germline V gene sequence: CDR1 MNHEY, CDR2 SVGAGI.

The chain links TRBV12-5 to TRBJ2-1, with 15 bases lining up with TRBD2. Looked up from germline, CDR1 is LGHNT and CDR2 is FRNRAP. This CDR3 has 16 residues. V lost 7 bases to trimming and J lost 7 bases; unmatched junction nucleotides: 8. For the CDR3, the DNA is TGTGCTAGTGCCGAGGGACTAGCGGGAGGTAAGAATGAGCAGTTCTTC. This sequence encodes CASAEGLAGGKNEQFF. Drawing the rest from reference TRBV12-5 and TRBJ2-1, the complete variable domain is DARVTQTPRHKVTEMGQEVTMRCQPILGHNTVFWYRQTMMQGLELLAYFRNRAPLDDSGMPKDRFSAEMPDATLATLKIQPSEPRDSAVYFCASAEGLAGGKNEQFFGPGTRLTVL.

The rearrangement joins TRBV5-1 to TRBJ1-1, with D possibly TRBD1 on 6 matching bases. In germline, CDR1 is SGHRS, CDR2 YFSETQ. The length of the CDR3 is 13 residues. V lost 0 bases and J lost 7, with 10 bases in between. The CDR3: CASSLEGVDEAFF. CDR3 sequence (DNA): TGCGCCAGCAGCTTGGAGGGGGTTGATGAAGCTTTCTTT.

The gene calls are TRBV14 and TRBJ2-7; 13 bases are shared with TRBD2. J lost 6 bases, V lost 6 bases, and 8 bases had no gene match. Germline CDR1 and CDR2: SGHDN and FVKESK. CDR3 length equals 15 residues. CDR3 DNA: TGTGCCAGCAGTCCCGGACTAGCGGGAGCGGGCGAGCAGTACTTC. Its protein product is CASSPGLAGAGEQYF. Variable domain in full (rest from reference TRBV14 and TRBJ2-7): EAGVTQFPSHSVIEKGQTVTLRCDPISGHDNLYWYRRVMGKEIKFLLHFVKESKQDESGMPNNRFLAERTGGTYSTLKVQPAELEDSGVYFCASSPGLAGAGEQYFGPGTRLTVT.

The V call is TRBV15, the J call TRBJ2-7; D is possibly TRBD2 (5 bases). Between the trimmed V and J ends, which lost 3 bases and 9 bases, there was a span of 24 bases. The CDR3 spans 16 residues. Germline values: CDR1 LNHNV, CDR2 YYDKDF (reference sequence). CDR3 residues: CATSSAVAAARLGQYF. CDR3 sequence (DNA): TGTGCCACCAGCAGTGCTGTGGCAGCGGCTCGTTTAGGGCAGTACTTC.

The chain links TRBV12-3 or TRBV12-4 to TRBJ2-5; D is unresolved. V was cut by 3 bases and J by 2 bases, with 7 bases left in between. This CDR3 has 13 residues. The CDR3 here is CASSLYLQETQYF. The CDR3 region has the DNA TGTGCCAGCAGTTTGTACTTGCAAGAGACCCAGTACTTC.

The chain links TRBV6-5 to TRBJ1-2, with 7 bases that match TRBD1. The CDR3 spans 16 residues. Germline V gene lookup returns CDR1 MNHEY and CDR2 SVGAGI. Trimming removed 4 bases from V and 4 bases from J; junction bases left unmatched: 12. CDR3 amino acids: CASSSQIPAGGYGYTF. For the CDR3, the DNA is TGTGCCAGCAGTTCCCAAATCCCCGCAGGGGGCTATGGCTACACCTTC.

The chain employs TRBV12-3 or TRBV12-4 and TRBJ2-3; D is perhaps TRBD2 (5 bases). V lost 8 bases and J lost 2, with 8 bases in between. The CDR3 is made up of 12 amino acids. CDR3 protein: CASERFTDTQYF. The CDR3 region has the DNA TGTGCCAGCGAGCGGTTCACAGATACGCAGTATTTT.

V and J are TRBV6-5 and TRBJ2-7; D remains unclear. The V gene lost 2 bases and the J gene lost 5 bases, with 4 bases spanning the gap. CDR3 length equals 11 residues. Germline CDR1 is MNHEY and CDR2 is SVGAGI. CDR3 bases: TGTGCCAGCAGTTACAGCAACGAGCAGTACTTC. Protein: CASSYSNEQYF.

CDR3 sequence reads: CATSREPPYEQYF. For the CDR3, the DNA is TGCGCCACCTCCAGGGAACCACCTTACGAGCAGTACTTC. The gene calls are TRBV5-1 and TRBJ2-7, with D possibly matching TRBD1 (5 bases). The CDR3 length is 13 residues. The germline V gene encodes CDR1 SGHRS and CDR2 YFSETQ. V was trimmed by 9 bases and J by 4 bases, leaving 17 bases between them.

V usage is TRBV4-1 and J usage is TRBJ1-1, with TRBD1 as a possible D gene (6 bases). The CDR3 runs 16 residues. V lost 5 bases and J lost 1, with 17 bases in between. Germline assignment: CDR1 MGHRA and CDR2 YSYEKL. As DNA, the CDR3 is TGCGCCAGCAGCAATATTCCGGGACAACCGAACACTGAAGCTTTCTTT. Its protein is CASSNIPGQPNTEAFF.

The chain has TRBV29-1 and TRBJ1-1; 7 positions match TRBD1. Germline V gene sequence: CDR1 SQVTM, CDR2 ANQGSEA. CDR3 length: 13 amino acids. J gave up 0 bases and V 8 bases, and 6 bases lay outside the gene matches. CDR3 residues: CSTRQGMNTEAFF. The CDR3 bases are TGCAGCACAAGACAGGGTATGAACACTGAAGCTTTCTTT.

The rearrangement joins TRBV4-2 to TRBJ2-1; 9 bases agree with TRBD1. The CDR3 runs to 16 residues. The V segment lost 6 bases and the J segment 3 bases; nucleotides outside the gene matches: 9. Germline assignment: CDR1 LGHNA and CDR2 YNFKEQ. The CDR3 loop is CASRDTGTGSYNEQFF. As DNA, the CDR3 is TGTGCCAGCAGGGATACCGGGACAGGGAGCTACAATGAGCAGTTCTTC.

The chain is built from TRBV5-5 and TRBJ2-7; D call uncertain. Trimming stripped 2 bases from V and 4 bases from J, with 4 bases between. Germline V gives CDR1 SGHKS, CDR2 YYEKEE (reference sequence). CDR3 length: 11 amino acids. For the CDR3, the DNA is TGTGCCAGCAGCTTACAGTACGAGCAGTACTTC. Encoded protein: CASSLQYEQYF. The full variable domain, its missing parts supplied by reference TRBV5-5 and TRBJ2-7, is DAGVTQSPTHLIKTRGQQVTLRCSPISGHKSVSWYQQVLGQGPQFIFQYYEKEERGRGNFPDRFSARQFPNYSSELNVNALLLGDSALYLCASSLQYEQYFGPGTRLTVT.

The gene calls are TRBV10-3 and TRBJ1-2; no firm D call. Germline values: CDR1 ENHRY, CDR2 SYGVKD. With 5 bases removed from V and 0 bases from J, the gap between germline ends came to 16 bases. This CDR3 has 16 residues. The CDR3 sequence: CAISFHRASANYGYTF. The CDR3 region has the DNA TGTGCCATCAGTTTTCACCGCGCTTCGGCTAACTATGGCTACACCTTC.

The rearrangement uses TRBV6-5 and TRBJ2-5; TRBD1 agrees at 7 bases. The ends lost 6 bases at V and 1 base at J; junction bases unmatched: 2. The CDR3 contains 13 residues. Germline assignment: CDR1 MNHEY and CDR2 SVGAGI. The CDR3 spells CASSRGIQETQYF. For the CDR3, the DNA is TGTGCCAGCAGCAGGGGGATCCAAGAGACCCAGTACTTC.